Listed below are T cell receptor beta chains from one sample, sequenced in a study of PD-1 blockade in mismatch repair-deficient tumors. Assay: immunoSEQ multiplex PCR; the TCRdb copy retains only in-frame clones and omits some. There are 70,000 to 90,000 clones in the sample; 65% to 85% occur only once, and roughly 5.5% lies in the top ten. This sample comprised peripheral blood, obtained 44 weeks after starting pembrolizumab. The receptors were gathered from an adult with mismatch repair-deficient cancer. Each CDR3 is given with its conserved first and last residue. Each record gives: D gene, V gene, clone size, J gene, CDR3 protein, CDR3 DNA. A D gene is named only where the DNA matches it firmly. Rows may omit the clone size; those that give it use once, few, many or a size class.

D: TRBD1; V: TRBV18; size: .; J: TRBJ1-4; CDR3: CASSPRPGTDATNEKLFF; DNA: TGTGCCAGCTCACCAAGACCGGGGACAGATGCAACTAATGAAAAACTGTTTTTT
D: .; V: TRBV10-3; size: .; J: TRBJ1-2; CDR3: CAIRGPANYGYTF; DNA: TGTGCCATCCGGGGGCCCGCTAACTATGGCTACACCTTC
D: TRBD1; V: TRBV19; size: few; J: TRBJ1-1; CDR3: CASSNQGVKSEAFF; DNA: TGTGCCAGTAGTAATCAGGGGGTGAAGTCTGAAGCTTTCTTT
D: TRBD2; V: TRBV12-5; size: .; J: TRBJ2-7; CDR3: CASASGRSEQYF; DNA: TGTGCTAGTGCTAGCGGGAGGAGCGAGCAGTACTTC
D: TRBD1; V: TRBV7-3; size: .; J: TRBJ2-7; CDR3: CASSPGQGASQYF; DNA: TGTGCCAGCAGCCCCGGACAGGGGGCCTCTCAGTACTTC
D: .; V: TRBV5-5; size: .; J: TRBJ2-7; CDR3: CASSPQGEDEQYF; DNA: TGCGCCAGCAGCCCCCAGGGAGAGGACGAGCAGTACTTC
D: .; V: TRBV19; size: .; J: TRBJ2-2; CDR3: CASSRREGPGTGELFF; DNA: TGTGCCAGTAGTAGAAGAGAAGGGCCGGGCACCGGGGAGCTGTTTTTT
D: .; V: TRBV29-1; size: .; J: TRBJ2-5; CDR3: CSSLRDPDDGGTQYF; DNA: TGCAGCTCGTTGCGGGATCCTGACGATGGCGGGACCCAGTACTTC
D: .; V: TRBV19; size: .; J: TRBJ2-5; CDR3: CASSIPRGTGGETQYF; DNA: TGTGCCAGTAGTATCCCTAGGGGGACGGGAGGAGAGACCCAGTACTTC
D: .; V: TRBV4-1; size: .; J: TRBJ2-5; CDR3: CASRRNIFFRETQYF; DNA: TGCGCCAGCAGACGAAATATATTTTTCAGAGAGACCCAGTACTTC
D: .; V: TRBV7-2; size: once; J: TRBJ2-1; CDR3: CASSLSRNEQFF; DNA: TGTGCCAGCAGCTTATCCCGCAATGAGCAGTTCTTC
D: .; V: TRBV29-1; size: .; J: TRBJ2-7; CDR3: CSVDAAYEQYF; DNA: TGCAGCGTTGACGCGGCCTACGAGCAGTACTTC
D: .; V: TRBV19; size: .; J: TRBJ2-1; CDR3: CASSRGAERNEQFF; DNA: TGTGCCAGTAGTCGAGGGGCGGAGCGGAATGAGCAGTTCTTC
D: .; V: TRBV9; size: .; J: TRBJ1-5; CDR3: CASSVAGTGNQPQHF; DNA: TGTGCCAGCAGCGTAGCCGGGACGGGGAATCAGCCCCAGCATTTT
D: .; V: TRBV30; size: .; J: TRBJ2-1; CDR3: CASFSGIHNEQFF; DNA: TGTGCCTCCTTTAGCGGCATCCACAATGAGCAGTTCTTC
D: .; V: TRBV11-3; size: .; J: TRBJ1-1; CDR3: CASSLGREEGTEAFF; DNA: TGTGCCAGCAGCTTGGGGAGGGAGGAGGGCACTGAAGCTTTCTTT
D: .; V: TRBV28; size: .; J: TRBJ2-7; CDR3: CASSPGAHEQYF; DNA: TGTGCCAGCAGTCCGGGGGCCCACGAGCAGTACTTC
D: TRBD1; V: TRBV9; size: .; J: TRBJ1-5; CDR3: CASSTEPGQGSNQPQHF; DNA: TGTGCCAGCAGCACAGAACCTGGACAGGGAAGCAATCAGCCCCAGCATTTT
D: .; V: TRBV4-2; size: .; J: TRBJ1-4; CDR3: CASSPTRPQINEKLFF; DNA: TGTGCCAGCAGCCCGACCCGCCCACAGATTAATGAAAAACTGTTTTTT
D: .; V: TRBV19; size: .; J: TRBJ1-2; CDR3: CASSITSTAYGYTF; DNA: TGTGCCAGTAGTATTACTTCCACAGCCTATGGCTACACCTTC
D: .; V: TRBV21-1; size: .; J: TRBJ2-3; CDR3: CASSPTSRGSTDTQYF; DNA: TGTGCCAGCAGCCCCACGAGCCGGGGTAGCACAGATACGCAGTATTTT
D: TRBD1; V: TRBV7-6; size: .; J: TRBJ2-1; CDR3: CASSLVGTGSYNEQFF; DNA: TGTGCCAGCAGCTTAGTTGGGACAGGGTCCTACAATGAGCAGTTCTTC
D: .; V: TRBV4-3; size: once; J: TRBJ1-5; CDR3: CASSPNPGRNNQPQHF; DNA: TGCGCCAGCAGCCCCAATCCTGGACGGAACAATCAGCCCCAGCATTTT
D: TRBD1; V: TRBV27; size: .; J: TRBJ2-1; CDR3: CASSFYRGQVRNEQFF; DNA: TGTGCCAGCAGTTTCTACAGGGGGCAGGTAAGGAATGAGCAGTTCTTC
D: .; V: TRBV6-5; size: once; J: TRBJ2-1; CDR3: CASSFAGILSYNEQFF; DNA: TGTGCCAGCAGTTTCGCAGGGATACTTTCCTACAATGAGCAGTTCTTC
D: TRBD1; V: TRBV18; size: .; J: TRBJ2-5; CDR3: CASSEGQLIQETQYF; DNA: TGTGCCAGCTCAGAGGGACAGCTAATCCAAGAGACCCAGTACTTC
D: TRBD2; V: TRBV11-2; size: .; J: TRBJ2-5; CDR3: CASSVGGLAGSQETQYF; DNA: TGTGCCAGCAGCGTGGGAGGACTAGCGGGAAGTCAAGAGACCCAGTACTTC
D: TRBD2; V: TRBV10-3; size: .; J: TRBJ2-2; CDR3: CAISDSRTSGSGTGELFF; DNA: TGTGCCATCAGTGACTCCCGGACTAGCGGGAGCGGCACCGGGGAGCTGTTTTTT
D: TRBD2; V: TRBV18; size: .; J: TRBJ2-1; CDR3: CASSPPVTSGSGAYNEQFF; DNA: TGTGCCAGCTCACCACCGGTGACTAGCGGGAGTGGGGCCTACAATGAGCAGTTCTTC
D: .; V: TRBV14; size: .; J: TRBJ1-4; CDR3: CASSHRPTNEKLFF; DNA: TGTGCCAGCAGCCACCGACCAACTAATGAAAAACTGTTTTTT
D: .; V: TRBV5-4; size: .; J: TRBJ2-7; CDR3: CASNPSAGIGEQYF; DNA: TGTGCCAGCAACCCCTCCGCCGGGATTGGCGAGCAGTACTTC